The 20 T cell receptor beta chains below were found in one sample sequenced in a study of technical replicates of blood from four donors. The method was immunoSEQ multiplex PCR; TCRdb's version includes in-frame clones alone and lacks a portion of them. The sample has about 100,000 clones, roughly 94% seen once. Sequencing was done on a sample of T cells isolated from PBMCs. The receptors shown here come from a human donor in good health.

V gene TRBV5-1 combines with J gene TRBJ1-1; 7 nucleotides align to TRBD1. V lost 4 bases and J lost 3; bases outside the gene matches: 9. CDR3 size: 15 residues. The V gene's germline CDR1 is SGHRS and CDR2 YFSETQ. This CDR3 reads CASSPRTGAYTEAFF. CDR3 DNA sequence: TGCGCCAGCAGCCCTCGAACAGGGGCATACACTGAAGCTTTCTTT.

The sample holds one count of this clone. CDR3: CAPRGGARNYGYTF. DNA of the CDR3: TGTGCCCCTAGGGGGGGGGCCCGAAACTATGGCTACACCTTC. This chain connects TRBV2 to TRBJ1-2, with a weak D call TRBD1 (6 bases). The CDR3 is 14 residues long. The germline V gene encodes CDR1 SNHLY and CDR2 FYNNEI. The germline V and J ends were trimmed by 11 bases and 2 bases, with 18 bases remaining between them.

V gene TRBV19 combines with J gene TRBJ1-1; a possible D gene is TRBD1 (5 bases). Trimming pared 5 bases from V and 7 bases from J, leaving 14 bases between. The CDR3 loop spans 13 amino acids. CDR1 is LNHDA, CDR2 SQIVND, per germline (reference sequence). The CDR3 DNA reads TGTGCCAGTAGTGCGGCCCGGGGGGGTGAAGCTTTCTTT. Translated, it gives CASSAARGGEAFF.

The table lists this clone with a count of one. The chain joins TRBV13 to TRBJ1-3, with D uncertain. From germline, CDR1 is PRHDT and CDR2 FYEKMQ (reference sequence). V lost 1 base and J 1 base, leaving 2 bases between the germline ends. The CDR3 consists of 13 residues. Here the CDR3 reads CASSLVSGNTIYF. Here the CDR3 DNA reads TGTGCCAGCAGCTTAGTATCTGGAAACACCATATATTTT.

The chain has TRBV28 and TRBJ2-3; possibly TRBD1 for D (5 bases). With 3 bases removed from V and 1 base from J, the gap between germline ends came to 11 bases. Per germline, CDR1 MDHEN and CDR2 SYDVKM. CDR3 length: 15 amino acids. The CDR3 bases are TGTGCCAGCAGTTTCCCCAGGGTTGGCACAGATACGCAGTATTTT. This codes for CASSFPRVGTDTQYF.

V gene TRBV7-3 combines with J gene TRBJ2-1; the match to TRBD2 covers 12 bases. Trimming took 4 bases from V and 2 from J; bases not matched to a gene: 9. The CDR3 length is 18 residues. In germline, CDR1 is SGHTA, CDR2 FQGTGA. CDR3 sequence reads: CASSSLYPSGGAYNEQFF. CDR3 bases: TGTGCCAGCAGCTCACTCTATCCTAGCGGGGGGGCCTACAATGAGCAGTTCTTC.

This clone was counted once. The chain recombines TRBV5-1 with TRBJ1-2; no reliable D call. The CDR3 length is 15 residues. CDR1 SGHRS and CDR2 YFSETQ come from the germline V gene. Trimming took 3 bases from V and 4 from J, leaving 16 bases between them. The DNA of the CDR3 is TGCGCCAGCAGCTCTTACCGGACGCGGGGCTATGGCTACACCTTC. This sequence encodes CASSSYRTRGYGYTF.

The chain has TRBV5-1 and TRBJ2-5, with 7 nucleotides matching TRBD1. Trimming removed 2 bases from V and 5 bases from J; junction bases left unmatched: 15. Germline V gene data show CDR1 as SGHRS and CDR2 as YFSETQ. The CDR3 consists of 17 residues. This CDR3 reads CASSFRDSGTGMETQYF. The DNA for the CDR3 is TGCGCCAGCAGCTTCCGGGACAGCGGAACGGGGATGGAGACCCAGTACTTC.

This chain links TRBV19 with TRBJ1-2; 9 bases fit TRBD1. The junction had 8 bases not matched to a gene; V was cut back by 5 bases and J by 7 bases. The CDR3 length is 14 residues. CDR1 is LNHDA and CDR2 is SQIVND in the germline V gene (reference sequence). CDR3 coding DNA: TGTGCCAGTAGTGTGACAGGGGGATTTGTTGGCTACACCTTC. Its translation is CASSVTGGFVGYTF. Based on the CDR3 plus reference TRBV19 and TRBJ1-2, the full variable domain is DGGITQSPKYLFRKEGQNVTLSCEQNLNHDAMYWYRQDPGQGLRLIYYSQIVNDFQKGDIAEGYSVSREKKESFPLTVTSAQKNPTAFYLCASSVTGGFVGYTFGSGTRLTVV.

The V call is TRBV10-3, the J call TRBJ2-7; 11 positions agree with TRBD1. The ends lost 0 bases at V and 3 bases at J; junction bases unmatched: 4. The germline V gene has CDR1 ENHRY and CDR2 SYGVKD. This CDR3 is 16 amino acids long. The CDR3: CAISESRDRGNYEQYF. CDR3 nucleotides: TGTGCCATCAGTGAGTCTAGGGACAGGGGGAACTACGAGCAGTACTTC.

V and J are TRBV9 and TRBJ2-3; D uncertain. The CDR3 has 13 amino acids. Per germline, CDR1 SGDLS and CDR2 YYNGEE. V lost 0 bases to trimming and J lost 5 bases, with 7 bases between them. In nucleotides, the CDR3 is TGTGCCAGCAGCGTAGACCCTAGAGATACGCAGTATTTT. Its protein is CASSVDPRDTQYF.

This chain uses TRBV7-9 with TRBJ2-5; no clear D. CDR1 SEHNR and CDR2 FQNEAQ come from the germline V gene (reference sequence). The CDR3 sequence is 12 residues long. The V end was cut by 3 bases, the J end by 5 bases, with 7 bases between. CDR3 bases: TGTGCCAGCAGCTTTCGTAGCGAGACCCAGTACTTC. Its translation: CASSFRSETQYF.

This clone was detected only once. This chain joins TRBV5-1 and TRBJ2-3, with 13 bases matching TRBD2. J lost 5 bases, V lost 4 bases, and 10 bases had no gene match. The CDR3 loop spans 17 amino acids. The germline gives CDR1 SGHRS, CDR2 YFSETQ. The CDR3 loop is CASSGTRTSGSRDTQYF. As DNA, the CDR3 is TGCGCCAGCAGCGGGACGAGGACTAGCGGGAGTAGAGATACGCAGTATTTT.

The chain has TRBV5-1 and TRBJ2-3, with 13 positions matching TRBD2. This CDR3 spans 18 amino acids. In germline, CDR1 is SGHRS, CDR2 YFSETQ. Trimming at V came to 3 bases and at J to 2 bases, leaving 9 bases not matched to a gene. In DNA, the CDR3 is TGCGCCAGCAGCTATCTGGGGACTAGCGGGACCTTCACAGATACGCAGTATTTT. Translating gives CASSYLGTSGTFTDTQYF.

The chain is built from TRBV7-9 and TRBJ2-1; 10 bases map to TRBD1. This CDR3 has 17 amino acids. From germline, CDR1 is SEHNR and CDR2 FQNEAQ (reference sequence). Trimming removed 0 bases from V and 2 bases from J; junction bases left unmatched: 4. The CDR3 spells CASSLASGTGAYNEQFF. The CDR3 DNA sequence: TGTGCCAGCAGCTTAGCCTCCGGGACAGGGGCCTACAATGAGCAGTTCTTC.

The CDR3 loop is CASSAQGQSSYEQYF. The CDR3 DNA follows: TGTGCCAGCAGCGCACAGGGCCAAAGCTCCTACGAGCAGTACTTC. This chain uses TRBV13 with TRBJ2-7; D may be TRBD1 (6 bases). V was trimmed by 5 bases and J by 0 bases, leaving 14 bases between them. The CDR3 is made up of 15 amino acids. Germline CDR1 is PRHDT and CDR2 is FYEKMQ (reference sequence).

The chain employs TRBV18 and TRBJ1-1; 8 bases agree with TRBD1. There are 11 residues in the CDR3. The V segment lost 6 bases and the J segment 8 bases; nucleotides outside the gene matches: 2. Germline V gene sequence: CDR1 KGHSH, CDR2 LQKENI. The CDR3 DNA reads as TGTGCCAGCTCTAGACAGGGGGAAGCTTTCTTT. Its protein product is CASSRQGEAFF.

The genes are TRBV29-1 and TRBJ1-2, with TRBD1 as a possible D gene (5 bases). V dropped 2 bases and J dropped 5 bases, with 9 bases sitting between them. The CDR3 is 12 amino acids. CDR1 and CDR2 (germline): SQVTM, ANQGSEA. CDR3 DNA: TGCAGCGTTGAAACAGGCCCATATGGCTACACCTTC. Its translation: CSVETGPYGYTF.

The chain carries TRBV19 and TRBJ1-2; D might be TRBD1 (6 bases). This CDR3 has 13 amino acids. Per germline, CDR1 LNHDA and CDR2 SQIVND (reference sequence). Trimming removed 10 bases from V and 2 bases from J, with 14 bases in between. In DNA, the CDR3 is TGTGCCATCCTGACAGGATTAAACTATGGCTACACCTTC. Protein product: CAILTGLNYGYTF.

The V gene is TRBV5-1, the J gene TRBJ2-1, with 7 bases identical to TRBD1. This CDR3 has 13 residues. Germline lookup yields CDR1 SGHRS and CDR2 YFSETQ. V shed 4 bases, J shed 7 bases, and the junction held 5 bases outside the gene matches. In nucleotides, the CDR3 is TGCGCCAGCAGCGCCGGGACAGTTAATGAGCAGTTCTTC. It yields the protein CASSAGTVNEQFF.